This T cell receptor (beta chain) was documented in a study of graft-versus-host responses after intestinal transplantation. Study background: Anti-thymocyte globulin induction preceded approximately three years of tacrolimus and steroid maintenance in all recipients.

Study-level findings and limits: Graft-versus-host to host-versus-graft clonal ratios in allografts were high in patients with graft-donor T cell macrochimerism. The authors found GvH clones in recipient marrow, some appearing first in ileum or blood.

Comment on this clone: Its specificity is not known.

The CDR3 has 13 residues. Germline values: CDR1 PRHDT, CDR2 FYEKMQ (reference sequence). Trimming removed 4 bases at V and 2 bases at J, with 6 bases between. The repertoire was sequenced with immunoSEQ multiplex PCR; TCRdb's copy has only in-frame clones and lacks some. The sample comprises roughly 45,000 clones, over 85% of which are singletons, and approximately 1.4% rests with the top ten. The genes are TRBV13 and TRBJ1-3; no definite D call. This sample comprised PBMCs, obtained 335 days after intestinal transplant. The TCR comes from a human patient who received an intestinal transplant, so some T cells may come from the graft donor. CDR3 protein: CASSSPPGNTIYF. CDR3 coding DNA: TGTGCCAGCAGCTCACCCCCTGGAAACACCATATATTTT. Drawing the rest from reference TRBV13 and TRBJ1-3, the complete variable domain is AAGVIQSPRHLIKEKRETATLKCYPIPRHDTVYWYQQGPGQDPQFLISFYEKMQSDKGSIPDRFSAQQFSDYHSELNMSSLELGDSALYFCASSSPPGNTIYFGEGSWLTVV.